The rows below give T cell receptor beta chains drawn from one sample of a study of shared clonotypes between healthy human individuals. Some clones are missing from TCRdb's copy, which holds only in-frame ones; the method was immunoSEQ multiplex PCR. The data show 950,000 to 1,200,000 clones, approximately 80% seen once. What was sequenced was memory CD4+ T cells from PBMCs. These receptors originate from a man in his late teens or twenties in good health. Some clones in this sample may be carry-over from other donors' samples. The CDR3 runs from the conserved cysteine through the conserved F or W. The D gene is left open where the match is weak. Rows give clone size only sometimes, using once, few, many, or a class for an expanded clone.

>TRBD2|TRBJ2-7|.|TRBV28
CASRSGRAIYEQYF
TGTGCCAGCAGAAGCGGGAGGGCCATCTACGAGCAGTACTTC
>.|TRBJ2-1|.|TRBV28
CASSTYGGANRDSYNEQFF
TGTGCCAGCAGTACCTATGGAGGAGCTAATAGGGACTCCTACAATGAGCAGTTCTTC
>TRBD1|TRBJ2-5|.|TRBV5-4
CASSLFEDREETQYF
TGTGCCAGCAGCTTGTTTGAGGACAGGGAAGAGACCCAGTACTTC
>.|TRBJ1-4|.|TRBV27
CASKASPTNEKLFF
TGTGCCAGCAAAGCGTCTCCAACTAATGAAAAACTGTTTTTT
>TRBD1|TRBJ2-1|.|TRBV6-1
CASSEGFRTGQFF
TGTGCCAGCAGTGAGGGGTTTCGGACAGGGCAGTTCTTC
>.|TRBJ1-1|.|TRBV5-4
CASSLGSRVMTEAFF
TGTGCCAGCAGCTTGGGAAGCAGGGTGATGACTGAAGCTTTCTTT
>TRBD2|TRBJ2-7|.|TRBV4-2
CASSQGSGASYEQYF
TGTGCCAGCAGCCAGGGTAGCGGGGCCTCCTACGAGCAGTACTTC
>.|TRBJ1-1|few|TRBV18
CASSPQTGRNTEAFF
TGTGCCAGCTCACCACAGACAGGACGGAACACTGAAGCTTTCTTT
>.|TRBJ1-5|.|TRBV6-4
CASIGGRSNQPQHF
TGTGCCAGCATAGGGGGGAGAAGCAATCAGCCCCAGCATTTT
>.|TRBJ1-1|once|TRBV5-1
CASSSLVNTEAFF
TGCGCCAGCAGCTCCCTAGTGAACACTGAAGCTTTCTTT
>TRBD1|TRBJ2-5|.|TRBV5-1
CASSPVTGEYQETQYF
TGCGCCAGCAGCCCGGTGACAGGGGAGTACCAAGAGACCCAGTACTTC
>TRBD1|TRBJ2-2|.|TRBV9
CASSATGFGTGELFF
TGTGCCAGCAGCGCGACAGGGTTTGGAACCGGGGAGCTGTTTTTT
>TRBD2|TRBJ2-1|once|TRBV5-1
CASSFLAGGNEQFF
TGCGCCAGCAGCTTCCTAGCGGGAGGAAATGAGCAGTTCTTC
>.|TRBJ2-3|many|TRBV7-3
CASSLLESSTDTQYF
TGTGCCAGCAGCTTACTCGAATCTAGCACAGATACGCAGTATTTT
>TRBD2|TRBJ2-3|.|TRBV5-5
CASSQGTSGRWDTQYF
TGTGCCAGCAGCCAAGGGACTAGCGGGAGGTGGGATACGCAGTATTTT
>.|TRBJ1-2|.|TRBV5-1
CASSLAGAVDGYTF
TGCGCCAGCAGCTTGGCGGGGGCAGTTGATGGCTACACCTTC
>.|TRBJ2-7|.|TRBV5-6
CASSLWGRGVREQYF
TGTGCCAGCAGCTTGTGGGGGCGCGGCGTTCGGGAGCAGTACTTC
>TRBD1|TRBJ2-2|.|TRBV5-1
CASSPGQGAYGTGELFF
TGCGCCAGCAGCCCCGGTCAGGGGGCTTATGGCACCGGGGAGCTGTTTTTT
>.|TRBJ2-2|.|TRBV27
CASSSIGSPVVGELFF
TGTGCCAGCAGTTCCATAGGGAGTCCCGTGGTGGGGGAGCTGTTTTTT
>.|TRBJ2-7|.|TRBV5-4
CASSPGGTAETYEQYF
TGTGCCAGCAGCCCGGGCGGGACGGCCGAGACCTACGAGCAGTACTTC
>.|TRBJ2-5|.|TRBV18
CASSPPQGRETQYF
TGTGCCAGCTCACCACCGCAGGGGCGAGAGACCCAGTACTTC
>.|TRBJ2-5|.|TRBV28
CASRTWETQYF
TGTGCCAGCAGGACATGGGAGACCCAGTACTTC
>.|TRBJ2-3|.|TRBV10-1
CASSPNWDTPWYF
TGCGCCAGCAGTCCGAATTGGGACACGCCGTGGTATTTT
>.|TRBJ1-4|.|TRBV28
CASSRTNEKLFF
TGTGCCAGCAGCAGAACTAATGAAAAACTGTTTTTT